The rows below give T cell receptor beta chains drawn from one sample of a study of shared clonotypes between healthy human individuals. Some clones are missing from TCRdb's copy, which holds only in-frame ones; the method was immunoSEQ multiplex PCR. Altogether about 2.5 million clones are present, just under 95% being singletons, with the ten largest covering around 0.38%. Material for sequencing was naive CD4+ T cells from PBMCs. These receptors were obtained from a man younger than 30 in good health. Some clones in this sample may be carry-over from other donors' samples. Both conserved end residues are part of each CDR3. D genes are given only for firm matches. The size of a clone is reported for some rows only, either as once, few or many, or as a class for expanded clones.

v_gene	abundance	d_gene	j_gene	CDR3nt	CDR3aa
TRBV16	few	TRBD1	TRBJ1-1	TGTGCCAGCAGCTCGGGACAGGGGAACACTGAAGCTTTCTTT	CASSSGQGNTEAFF
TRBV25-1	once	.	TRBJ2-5	TGTGCCAGCAGTGACGGTGGGGAAGAGACCCAGTACTTC	CASSDGGEETQYF
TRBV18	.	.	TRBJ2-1	TGTGCCAGCTCGCCCGACTTGTACAATGAGCAGTTCTTC	CASSPDLYNEQFF
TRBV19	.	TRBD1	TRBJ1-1	TGTGCCAGTACCAGACAGGGCGCGAACACTGAAGCTTTCTTT	CASTRQGANTEAFF
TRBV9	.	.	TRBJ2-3	TGTGCCAGCAGCCAGAAGCCGGGACTTACTACAGATACGCAGTATTTT	CASSQKPGLTTDTQYF
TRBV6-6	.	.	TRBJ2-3	TGTGCCAGCAGCCAATCAACTAGTTTCACAGATACGCAGTATTTT	CASSQSTSFTDTQYF
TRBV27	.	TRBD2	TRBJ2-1	TGTGCCAGCAGTCCTTATAGCGGGAGGGACTACAATGAGCAGTTCTTC	CASSPYSGRDYNEQFF
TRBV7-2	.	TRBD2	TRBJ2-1	TGTGCCAGCACCCGGGGGCCTAGCGGGAGTAGGTATGAGCAGTTCTTC	CASTRGPSGSRYEQFF
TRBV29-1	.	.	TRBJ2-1	TGCAGCGTTGGAGGAAAGTATACCGATGAGCAGTTCTTC	CSVGGKYTDEQFF
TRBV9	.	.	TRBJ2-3	TGTGCCAGCAGCGCGAGCGGAAGCACAGATACGCAGTATTTT	CASSASGSTDTQYF
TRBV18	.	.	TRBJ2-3	TGTGCCAGCTCTCCACAGGTTTCTAGCACAGATACGCAGTATTTT	CASSPQVSSTDTQYF
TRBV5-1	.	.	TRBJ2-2	TGCGCCAGCAGGGGTAGTCTTCCGAACACCGGGGAGCTGTTTTTT	CASRGSLPNTGELFF
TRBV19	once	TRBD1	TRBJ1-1	TGTGCCAGTAGGGGAGACAGGGCCACTGAAGCTTTCTTT	CASRGDRATEAFF
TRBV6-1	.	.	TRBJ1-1	TGTGCCAGCAGTGATTGGGGGGCTGAAGCTTTCTTT	CASSDWGAEAFF
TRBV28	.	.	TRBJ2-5	TGTGCCAGCAGTTTGGGTGGGACAACCCAAGAGACCCAGTACTTC	CASSLGGTTQETQYF
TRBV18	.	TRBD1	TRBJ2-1	TGTGCCAGCTCACTCGGACAGGGCGGAATCATTGAGCAGTTCTTC	CASSLGQGGIIEQFF